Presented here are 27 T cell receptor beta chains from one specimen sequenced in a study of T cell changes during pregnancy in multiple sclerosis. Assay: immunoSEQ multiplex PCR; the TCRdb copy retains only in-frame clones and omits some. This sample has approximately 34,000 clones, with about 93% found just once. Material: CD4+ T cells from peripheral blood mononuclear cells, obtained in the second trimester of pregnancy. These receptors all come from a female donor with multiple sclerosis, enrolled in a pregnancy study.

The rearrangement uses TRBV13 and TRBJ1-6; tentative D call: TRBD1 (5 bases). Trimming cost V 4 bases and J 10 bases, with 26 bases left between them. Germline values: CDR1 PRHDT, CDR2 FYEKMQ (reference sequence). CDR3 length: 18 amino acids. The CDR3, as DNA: TGTGCCAGCAGCTCGACCATGGAGGGGCCCCAAGGTATATCACCCCTCCACTTT. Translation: CASSSTMEGPQGISPLHF.

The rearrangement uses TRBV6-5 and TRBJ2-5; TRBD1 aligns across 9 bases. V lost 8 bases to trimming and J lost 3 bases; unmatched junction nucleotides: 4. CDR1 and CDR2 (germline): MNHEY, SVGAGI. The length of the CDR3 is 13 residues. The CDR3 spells CASRTGAEETQYF. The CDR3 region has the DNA TGTGCCAGCCGGACAGGGGCTGAAGAGACCCAGTACTTC.

The CDR3 loop reads CASSPARGKMDGYTF. The CDR3 coding sequence is TGCGCCAGCAGCCCTGCCAGGGGAAAGATGGATGGCTACACCTTC. The chain uses TRBV4-1 and TRBJ1-2; D is perhaps TRBD1 (6 bases). Trimming took off 4 bases at V and 6 bases at J, with 18 bases between the two ends. CDR1 is MGHRA, CDR2 YSYEKL, per germline. CDR3 length: 15 residues.

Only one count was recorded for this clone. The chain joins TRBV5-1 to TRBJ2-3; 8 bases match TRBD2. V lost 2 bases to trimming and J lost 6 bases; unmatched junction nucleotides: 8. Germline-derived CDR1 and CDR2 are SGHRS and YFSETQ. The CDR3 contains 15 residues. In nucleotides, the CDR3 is TGCGCCAGCAGCTTCTCGATAGCGGGACCCGATACGCAGTATTTT. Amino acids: CASSFSIAGPDTQYF. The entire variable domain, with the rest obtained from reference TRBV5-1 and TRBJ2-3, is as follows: KAGVTQTPRYLIKTRGQQVTLSCSPISGHRSVSWYQQTPGQGLQFLFEYFSETQRNKGNFPGRFSGRQFSNSRSEMNVSTLELGDSALYLCASSFSIAGPDTQYFGPGTRLTVL.

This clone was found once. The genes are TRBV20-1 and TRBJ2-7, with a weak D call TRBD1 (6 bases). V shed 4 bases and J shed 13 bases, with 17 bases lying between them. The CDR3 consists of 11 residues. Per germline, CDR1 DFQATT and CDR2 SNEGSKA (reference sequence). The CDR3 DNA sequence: TGCAGTGCTAAACCCGGGACAATGCAATACTTC. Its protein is CSAKPGTMQYF.

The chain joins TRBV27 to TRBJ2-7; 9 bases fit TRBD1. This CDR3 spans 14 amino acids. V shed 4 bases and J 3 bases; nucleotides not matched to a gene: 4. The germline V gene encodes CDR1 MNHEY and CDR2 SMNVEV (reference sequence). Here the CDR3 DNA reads TGTGCCAGCAGTTCGACAGGGGGAAGCTACGAGCAGTACTTC. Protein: CASSSTGGSYEQYF.

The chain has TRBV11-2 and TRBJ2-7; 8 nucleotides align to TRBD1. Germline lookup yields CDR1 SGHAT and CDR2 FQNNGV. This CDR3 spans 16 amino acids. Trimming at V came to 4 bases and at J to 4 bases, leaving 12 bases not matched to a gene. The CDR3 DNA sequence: TGTGCCAGCAGCTATCGACGGGGCAGGGGGCTGTACGAGCAGTACTTC. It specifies CASSYRRGRGLYEQYF.

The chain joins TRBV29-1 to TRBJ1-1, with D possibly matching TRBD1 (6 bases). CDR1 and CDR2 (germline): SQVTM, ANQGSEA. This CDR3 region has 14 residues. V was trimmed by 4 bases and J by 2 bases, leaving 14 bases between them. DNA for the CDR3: TGCAGCGTTGCCACAGGGCCAGGTAACACTGAAGCTTTCTTT. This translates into CSVATGPGNTEAFF.

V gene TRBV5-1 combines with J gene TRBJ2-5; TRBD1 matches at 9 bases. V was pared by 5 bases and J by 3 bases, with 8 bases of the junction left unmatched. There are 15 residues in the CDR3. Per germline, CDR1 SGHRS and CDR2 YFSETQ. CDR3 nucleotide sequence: TGCGCCAGCAGGGCCCCCGGGACAGGGAAAGAGACCCAGTACTTC. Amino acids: CASRAPGTGKETQYF.

The DNA for the CDR3 is TGTGCCAGCAGCTTAAGCGGACTCCAAGAGACCCAGTACTTC. Its translation is CASSLSGLQETQYF. This chain connects TRBV7-3 to TRBJ2-5; D is perhaps TRBD2 (5 bases). V was cut by 1 base and J by 1 base, with 7 bases left in between. From germline, CDR1 is SGHTA and CDR2 FQGTGA. This CDR3 spans 14 amino acids.

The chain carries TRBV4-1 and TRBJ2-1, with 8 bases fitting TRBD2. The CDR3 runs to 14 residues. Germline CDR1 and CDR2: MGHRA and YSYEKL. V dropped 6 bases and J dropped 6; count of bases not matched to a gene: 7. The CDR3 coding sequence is TGCGCCAGCAGAAGACTAGCGAGTTTCAATGAGCAGTTCTTC. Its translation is CASRRLASFNEQFF.

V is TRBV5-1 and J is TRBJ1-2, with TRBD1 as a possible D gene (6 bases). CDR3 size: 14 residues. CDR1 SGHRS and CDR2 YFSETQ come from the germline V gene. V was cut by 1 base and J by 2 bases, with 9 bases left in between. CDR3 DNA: TGCGCCAGCAGCTTGAGTGGACAGAACTATGGCTACACCTTC. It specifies CASSLSGQNYGYTF.

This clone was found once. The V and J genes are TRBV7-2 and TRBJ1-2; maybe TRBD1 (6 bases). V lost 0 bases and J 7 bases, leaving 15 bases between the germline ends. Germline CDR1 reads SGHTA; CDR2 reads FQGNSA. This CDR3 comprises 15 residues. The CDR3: CASSLALRAGVGYTF. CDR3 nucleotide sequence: TGTGCCAGCAGCTTAGCACTACGCGCAGGGGTTGGCTACACCTTC.

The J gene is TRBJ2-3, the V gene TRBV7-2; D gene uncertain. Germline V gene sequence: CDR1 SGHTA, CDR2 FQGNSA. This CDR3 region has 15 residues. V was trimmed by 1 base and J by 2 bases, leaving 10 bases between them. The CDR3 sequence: CASSLVKRFTDTQYF. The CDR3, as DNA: TGTGCCAGCAGCTTAGTCAAACGGTTCACAGATACGCAGTATTTT.

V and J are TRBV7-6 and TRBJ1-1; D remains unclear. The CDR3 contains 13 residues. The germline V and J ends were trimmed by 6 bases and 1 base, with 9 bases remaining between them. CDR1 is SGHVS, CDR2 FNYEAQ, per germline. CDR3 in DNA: TGTGCCAGCAGTACAACCACGAACACTGAAGCTTTCTTT. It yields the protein CASSTTTNTEAFF.

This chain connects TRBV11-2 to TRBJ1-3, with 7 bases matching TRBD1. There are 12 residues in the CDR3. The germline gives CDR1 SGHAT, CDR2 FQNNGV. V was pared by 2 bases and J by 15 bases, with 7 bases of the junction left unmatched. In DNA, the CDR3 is TGTGCCAGCAGCTTATTCCTGGACAGGAGATATTTT. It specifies CASSLFLDRRYF.

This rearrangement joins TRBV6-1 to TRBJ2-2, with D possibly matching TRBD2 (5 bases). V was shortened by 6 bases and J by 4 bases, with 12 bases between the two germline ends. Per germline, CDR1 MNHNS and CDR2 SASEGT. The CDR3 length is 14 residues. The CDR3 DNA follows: TGTGCCAGCAGGAAGGGAAGCGGCACCGGGGAGCTGTTTTTT. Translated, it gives CASRKGSGTGELFF.

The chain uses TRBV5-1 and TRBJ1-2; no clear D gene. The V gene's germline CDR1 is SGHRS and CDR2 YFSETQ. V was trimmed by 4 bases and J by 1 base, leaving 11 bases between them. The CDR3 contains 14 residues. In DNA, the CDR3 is TGCGCCAGCAGCCACGAGTCCTTTAACTATGGCTACACCTTC. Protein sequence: CASSHESFNYGYTF.

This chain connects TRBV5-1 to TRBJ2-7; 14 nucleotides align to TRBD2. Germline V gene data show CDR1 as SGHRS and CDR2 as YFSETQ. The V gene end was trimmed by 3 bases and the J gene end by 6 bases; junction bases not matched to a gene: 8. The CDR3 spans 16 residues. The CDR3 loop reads CASSWGTSGSFSEQYF. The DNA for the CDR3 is TGCGCCAGCAGCTGGGGGACTAGCGGGAGTTTCTCCGAGCAGTACTTC.

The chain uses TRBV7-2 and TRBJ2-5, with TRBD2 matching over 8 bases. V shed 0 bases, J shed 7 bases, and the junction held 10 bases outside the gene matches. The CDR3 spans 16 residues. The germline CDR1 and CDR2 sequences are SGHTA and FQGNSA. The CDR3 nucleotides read TGTGCCAGCAGCTTAGCCCTCTTACTAGCGGTCGGGACCCAGTACTTC. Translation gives CASSLALLLAVGTQYF.

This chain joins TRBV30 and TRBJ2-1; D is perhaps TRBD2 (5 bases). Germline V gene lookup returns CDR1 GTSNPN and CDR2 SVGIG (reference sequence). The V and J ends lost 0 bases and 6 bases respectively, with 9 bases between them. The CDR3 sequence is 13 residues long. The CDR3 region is CAWSVPGGNEQFF. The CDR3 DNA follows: TGTGCCTGGAGTGTACCAGGAGGCAATGAGCAGTTCTTC.

The CDR3 is CAWAGRDYGYTF. The CDR3 nucleotides read TGTGCCTGGGCAGGGAGGGACTATGGCTACACCTTC. This chain links TRBV30 with TRBJ1-2; weak D call: TRBD1 (5 bases). V gave up 5 bases and J gave up 3 bases, with 10 bases separating them. The CDR3 totals 12 residues. The germline V gene has CDR1 GTSNPN and CDR2 SVGIG (reference sequence).

CDR3 region: CAWRWTEKLFF. The CDR3 DNA follows: TGTGCCTGGAGGTGGACAGAAAAACTGTTTTTT. This chain links TRBV30 with TRBJ1-4; a weak D match, TRBD1 (5 bases). Germline-derived CDR1 and CDR2 are GTSNPN and SVGIG (reference sequence). CDR3 length equals 11 residues. V was cut by 3 bases and J by 8 bases, with 7 bases left in between.

The CDR3: CATSREGQGLGTEAFF. DNA for the CDR3: TGTGCCACCAGCAGAGAGGGCCAGGGCTTGGGCACTGAAGCTTTCTTT. The genes are TRBV15 and TRBJ1-1; D perhaps matches TRBD1 (5 bases). CDR1 is LNHNV and CDR2 is YYDKDF in the germline V gene (reference sequence). The CDR3 has 16 amino acids. The V and J ends lost 0 bases and 4 bases respectively, with 15 bases between them.

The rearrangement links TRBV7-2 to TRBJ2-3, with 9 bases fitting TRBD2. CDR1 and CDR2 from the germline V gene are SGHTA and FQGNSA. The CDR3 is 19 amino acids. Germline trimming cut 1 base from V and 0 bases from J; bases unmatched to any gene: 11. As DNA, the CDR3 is TGTGCCAGCAGCTTAGGATGGGAGGCGGGAGGGCCGAGCACAGATACGCAGTATTTT. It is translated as CASSLGWEAGGPSTDTQYF. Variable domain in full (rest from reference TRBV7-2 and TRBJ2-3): GAGVSQSPSNKVTEKGKDVELRCDPISGHTALYWYRQSLGQGLEFLIYFQGNSAPDKSGLPSDRFSAERTGGSVSTLTIQRTQQEDSAVYLCASSLGWEAGGPSTDTQYFGPGTRLTVL.

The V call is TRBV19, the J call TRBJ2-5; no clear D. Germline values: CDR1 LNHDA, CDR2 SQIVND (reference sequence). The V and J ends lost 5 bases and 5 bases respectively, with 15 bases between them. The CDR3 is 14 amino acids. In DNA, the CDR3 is TGTGCCAGTAGTCCAAAACCCGTAAGCGAGACCCAGTACTTC. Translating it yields CASSPKPVSETQYF.

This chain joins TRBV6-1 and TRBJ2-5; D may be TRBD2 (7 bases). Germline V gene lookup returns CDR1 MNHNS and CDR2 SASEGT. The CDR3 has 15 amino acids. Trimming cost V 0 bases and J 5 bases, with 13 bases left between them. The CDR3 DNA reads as TGTGCCAGCAGTGAAGCCGGACTAGGGGGGGAGACCCAGTACTTC. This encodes CASSEAGLGGETQYF.